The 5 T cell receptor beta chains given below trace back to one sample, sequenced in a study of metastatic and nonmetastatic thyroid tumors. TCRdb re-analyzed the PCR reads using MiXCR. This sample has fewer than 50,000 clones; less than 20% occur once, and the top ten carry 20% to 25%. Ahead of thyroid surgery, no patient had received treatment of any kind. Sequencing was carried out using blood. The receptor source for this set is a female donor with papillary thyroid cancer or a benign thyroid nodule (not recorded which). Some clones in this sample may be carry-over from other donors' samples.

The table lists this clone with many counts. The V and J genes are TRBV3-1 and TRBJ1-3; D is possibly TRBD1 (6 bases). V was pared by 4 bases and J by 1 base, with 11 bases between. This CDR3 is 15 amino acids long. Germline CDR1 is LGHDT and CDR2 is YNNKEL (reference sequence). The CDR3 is CASSRQATSGNTIYF. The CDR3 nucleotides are TGTGCCAGCAGCCGACAGGCTACATCTGGAAACACCATATATTTT.

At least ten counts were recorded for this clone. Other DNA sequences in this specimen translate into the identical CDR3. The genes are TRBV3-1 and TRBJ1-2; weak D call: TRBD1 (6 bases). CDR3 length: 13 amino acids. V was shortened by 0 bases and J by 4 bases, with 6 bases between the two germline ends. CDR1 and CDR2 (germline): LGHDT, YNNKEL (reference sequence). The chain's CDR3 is CASSQDRGYGYTF. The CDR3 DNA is TGTGCCAGCAGCCAAGACAGGGGCTATGGCTACACCTTC.

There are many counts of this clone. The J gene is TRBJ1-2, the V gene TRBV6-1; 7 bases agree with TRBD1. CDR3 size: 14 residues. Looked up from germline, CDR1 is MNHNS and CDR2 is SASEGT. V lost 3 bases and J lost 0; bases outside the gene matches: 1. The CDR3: CASSDRGSNYGYTF. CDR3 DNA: TGTGCCAGCAGTGACAGGGGGTCTAACTATGGCTACACCTTC.

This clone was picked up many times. Here the CDR3 reads CASRLTSGSAYEQYF. The CDR3 bases are TGCGCCAGCAGATTGACTAGCGGGTCCGCCTACGAGCAGTACTTC. The J gene is TRBJ2-7, the V gene TRBV5-1; TRBD2 aligns across 10 bases. CDR1 and CDR2 from the germline V gene are SGHRS and YFSETQ. The V and J ends lost 5 bases and 2 bases, in that order; junction bases with no gene match: 7. The CDR3 is made up of 15 amino acids.

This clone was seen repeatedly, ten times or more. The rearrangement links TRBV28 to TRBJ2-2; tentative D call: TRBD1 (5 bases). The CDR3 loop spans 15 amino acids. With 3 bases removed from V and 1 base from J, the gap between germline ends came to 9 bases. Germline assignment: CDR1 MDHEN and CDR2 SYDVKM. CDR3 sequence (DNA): TGTGCCAGCAGTTTCTGGGGCCGGAACACCGGGGAGCTGTTTTTT. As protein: CASSFWGRNTGELFF. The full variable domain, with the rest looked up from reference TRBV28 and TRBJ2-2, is DVKVTQSSRYLVKRTGEKVFLECVQDMDHENMFWYRQDPGLGLRLIYFSYDVKMKEKGDIPEGYSVSREKKERFSLILESASTNQTSMYLCASSFWGRNTGELFFGEGSRLTVL.